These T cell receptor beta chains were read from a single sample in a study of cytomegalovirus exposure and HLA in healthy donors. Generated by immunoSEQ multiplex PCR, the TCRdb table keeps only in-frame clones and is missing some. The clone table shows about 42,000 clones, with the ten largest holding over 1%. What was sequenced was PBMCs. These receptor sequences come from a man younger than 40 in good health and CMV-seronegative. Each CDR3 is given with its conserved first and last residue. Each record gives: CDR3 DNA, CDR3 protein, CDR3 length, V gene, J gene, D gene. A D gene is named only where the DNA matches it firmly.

cdr3_nt: TGCGCCAGCAGCCAAGAGGTAGCGGGCAGCTACAATGAGCAGTTCTTC
cdr3_aa: CASSQEVAGSYNEQFF
cdr3_length: 16
v_call: TRBV4-3
j_call: TRBJ2-1
d_call: TRBD2

cdr3_nt: TGTGCCAGCAGCCCCGGGACAGGGGGTTGGTCAGATACGCAGTATTTT
cdr3_aa: CASSPGTGGWSDTQYF
cdr3_length: 16
v_call: TRBV7-9
j_call: TRBJ2-3
d_call: TRBD1

cdr3_nt: TGTGCCAGCAGCTTAGGAACAGGGGGCAGACAGCCCCAGCATTTT
cdr3_aa: CASSLGTGGRQPQHF
cdr3_length: 15
v_call: TRBV7-2
j_call: TRBJ1-5
d_call: TRBD1

cdr3_nt: TGTGCCAGCAGCGGCAGGGTTACCGGGGAGCTGTTTTTT
cdr3_aa: CASSGRVTGELFF
cdr3_length: 13
v_call: TRBV7-2
j_call: TRBJ2-2
d_call: NA

cdr3_nt: TGCGCCAGCAGCTATAGACTAGCGTGGGGTAGGGGCACAGATACGCAGTATTTT
cdr3_aa: CASSYRLAWGRGTDTQYF
cdr3_length: 18
v_call: TRBV5-1
j_call: TRBJ2-3
d_call: TRBD2

cdr3_nt: TGTGCCAGCAGCCTCCAGGGGATGAACACTGAAGCTTTCTTT
cdr3_aa: CASSLQGMNTEAFF
cdr3_length: 14
v_call: TRBV6-5
j_call: TRBJ1-1
d_call: NA

cdr3_nt: TGTGCCAGCAGCTCCTCGGTGGACGCGTTTAGCGCCTACGAGCAGTACTTC
cdr3_aa: CASSSSVDAFSAYEQYF
cdr3_length: 17
v_call: TRBV11-2
j_call: TRBJ2-7
d_call: NA

cdr3_nt: TGTGCCAGCAGTTACTCAGAAGACTCAATTGGGACTGAAGCTTTCTTT
cdr3_aa: CASSYSEDSIGTEAFF
cdr3_length: 16
v_call: TRBV6-5
j_call: TRBJ1-1
d_call: NA

cdr3_nt: TGTGCCAGCAGTTACAGGTCGGACAGTCAATATGGCTACACCTTC
cdr3_aa: CASSYRSDSQYGYTF
cdr3_length: 15
v_call: TRBV6-5
j_call: TRBJ1-2
d_call: NA

cdr3_nt: TGCGCCAGCAGCCAAGTGACGACTAGCGGGAGGGGACATACGCAGTATTTT
cdr3_aa: CASSQVTTSGRGHTQYF
cdr3_length: 17
v_call: TRBV4-3
j_call: TRBJ2-3
d_call: TRBD2

cdr3_nt: TGTGCCACCCGTACAGGTTATAGCAATCAGCCCCAGCATTTT
cdr3_aa: CATRTGYSNQPQHF
cdr3_length: 14
v_call: TRBV6-6
j_call: TRBJ1-5
d_call: NA

cdr3_nt: TGTGCCAGCAGACCCGGGACAGGTACCCACGAGCAGTACTTC
cdr3_aa: CASRPGTGTHEQYF
cdr3_length: 14
v_call: TRBV7-9
j_call: TRBJ2-7
d_call: TRBD1

cdr3_nt: TGTGCCAGCAGCCCGACAGGGGGCGCCTACTATGGCTACACCTTC
cdr3_aa: CASSPTGGAYYGYTF
cdr3_length: 15
v_call: TRBV11-2
j_call: TRBJ1-2
d_call: TRBD1